These 18 T cell receptor beta chains originate from one sample sequenced in a study of cytomegalovirus exposure and HLA in healthy donors. Researchers ran the PCR with 60 Vbeta and 13 Jbeta primers. The protocol was immunoSEQ multiplex PCR, while the TCRdb copy is restricted to in-frame clones and leaves out a portion. The repertoire holds roughly 160,000 clones, approximately 80% seen once, with about 2.4% in the top ten. The specimen sequenced was PBMCs. These receptors were collected from a male donor in good health and CMV-seronegative.

The chain links TRBV9 to TRBJ1-2; TRBD1 agrees at 10 bases. The ends lost 0 bases at V and 2 bases at J; junction bases unmatched: 7. The CDR3 is 17 amino acids. Germline loops: CDR1 SGDLS, CDR2 YYNGEE. CDR3 protein: CASSVGTGGPTNYGYTF. The CDR3 nucleotides read TGTGCCAGCAGCGTAGGGACAGGGGGTCCTACAAACTATGGCTACACCTTC.

The V call is TRBV5-4, the J call TRBJ1-1; tentatively, D is TRBD1 (6 bases). Trimming took off 0 bases at V and 1 base at J, with 7 bases between the two ends. Germline CDR1 SGHNT, CDR2 YYREEE (reference sequence). CDR3 length: 14 amino acids. The CDR3 DNA sequence: TGTGCCAGCAGCTTGGACAGGGCGAACACTGAAGCTTTCTTT. Translating it yields CASSLDRANTEAFF.

This chain joins TRBV6-7 and TRBJ2-5; 12 bases line up with TRBD1. TRBV6-7 is given ORF status, its function remaining uncertain. This CDR3 region has 18 residues. J gave up 5 bases and V 4 bases, and 14 bases lay outside the gene matches. CDR3 sequence reads: CASSFLTGQGALVETQYF. The CDR3 nucleotides read TGTGCCAGCAGTTTCCTAACGGGACAGGGGGCGCTTGTTGAGACCCAGTACTTC.

V usage is TRBV29-1 and J usage is TRBJ2-1, with 15 bases matching TRBD2. Unmatched junction bases numbered 1, after V lost 6 bases and J lost 4 bases. Germline V CDR1 and CDR2: SQVTM, ANQGSEA. This CDR3 region has 14 residues. The DNA of the CDR3 is TGCAGCGTGGGGACTAGCGGGGGGTACAATGAGCAGTTCTTC. Encoded protein: CSVGTSGGYNEQFF.

The V gene is TRBV5-4, the J gene TRBJ1-3; D perhaps matches TRBD1 (5 bases). In germline, CDR1 is SGHNT, CDR2 YYREEE (reference sequence). The CDR3 consists of 15 residues. V shed 0 bases and J shed 0 bases, with 7 bases lying between them. The CDR3 here is CASSLAGGSGNTIYF. CDR3 nucleotide sequence: TGTGCCAGCAGCTTGGCGGGGGGCTCTGGAAACACCATATATTTT.

The chain couples TRBV7-2 to TRBJ2-5, with D possibly matching TRBD2 (6 bases). Germline CDR1 and CDR2: SGHTA and FQGNSA. The CDR3 is 16 residues long. Trimming stripped 2 bases from V and 4 bases from J, with 17 bases between. The DNA of the CDR3 is TGTGCCAGCAGCTTAACGGTCGGAGGGCCTCTAGAGACCCAGTACTTC. It is translated as CASSLTVGGPLETQYF. Together with reference TRBV7-2 and TRBJ2-5, the CDR3 gives the full variable domain: GAGVSQSPSNKVTEKGKDVELRCDPISGHTALYWYRQSLGQGLEFLIYFQGNSAPDKSGLPSDRFSAERTGGSVSTLTIQRTQQEDSAVYLCASSLTVGGPLETQYFGPGTRLLVL.

The chain has TRBV5-4 and TRBJ2-7; 7 positions agree with TRBD1. Germline loops: CDR1 SGHNT, CDR2 YYREEE (reference sequence). V gave up 3 bases and J gave up 4 bases; unmatched junction bases: 10. The CDR3 has 15 amino acids. The CDR3 spells CASSYIGQAYYEQYF. CDR3 DNA: TGTGCCAGCAGCTATATCGGACAGGCATATTACGAGCAGTACTTC.

The chain carries TRBV30 and TRBJ1-6, with 8 bases identical to TRBD1. Germline lookup yields CDR1 GTSNPN and CDR2 SVGIG (reference sequence). Trimming took 3 bases from V and 11 from J; bases not matched to a gene: 6. The CDR3 is made up of 13 amino acids. This chain's CDR3 is CAWSGQGAPPLHF. As DNA, the CDR3 is TGTGCCTGGAGCGGACAGGGTGCGCCACCCCTCCACTTT. The variable domain in full, completed from reference TRBV30 and TRBJ1-6, reads SQTIHQWPATLVQPVGSPLSLECTVEGTSNPNLYWYRQAAGRGLQLLFYSVGIGQISSEVPQNLSASRPQDRQFILSSKKLLLSDSGFYLCAWSGQGAPPLHFGNGTRLTVT.

A few counts support this clone. This rearrangement joins TRBV19 to TRBJ2-1; 13 nucleotides match TRBD2. The CDR3 has 14 residues. From germline, CDR1 is LNHDA and CDR2 SQIVND (reference sequence). V trimming: 5 bases; J trimming: 9 bases; junction bases outside the gene matches: 4. CDR3 sequence: CASSRTSGSGEQFF. The CDR3 bases are TGTGCCAGTAGTCGGACTAGCGGGAGTGGTGAGCAGTTCTTC.

The chain has TRBV19 and TRBJ2-7; 8 bases map to TRBD2. The CDR3 runs to 15 residues. Germline lookup yields CDR1 LNHDA and CDR2 SQIVND (reference sequence). The junction had 11 bases not matched to a gene; V was cut back by 4 bases and J by 6 bases. The CDR3 bases are TGTGCCAGTAGTACGTCGAGTAGCGGGAACCTCGAGCAGTACTTC. Translated, it gives CASSTSSSGNLEQYF.

This clone appeared a single time. The rearrangement links TRBV5-1 to TRBJ2-7, with 9 nucleotides matching TRBD1. This CDR3 has 15 residues. V shed 5 bases, J shed 2 bases, and the junction held 8 bases outside the gene matches. CDR1 and CDR2 (germline): SGHRS, YFSETQ. In nucleotides, the CDR3 is TGCGCCAGCAGGGCACGGACAGGGGACACCTACGAGCAGTACTTC. Its translation: CASRARTGDTYEQYF.

This clone showed up just a few times. Distinct nucleotide sequences in the sample also encode this CDR3. This sequence joins TRBV10-3 and TRBJ1-5; D is unclear. CDR1 and CDR2 (germline): ENHRY, SYGVKD. CDR3 length: 15 residues. V lost 2 bases and J lost 0, with 8 bases in between. In DNA, the CDR3 is TGTGCCATCAGTGAGGGACGGGGTAGCAATCAGCCCCAGCATTTT. Its protein is CAISEGRGSNQPQHF.

The chain couples TRBV5-6 to TRBJ2-7; TRBD2 agrees at 13 bases. J lost 2 bases, V lost 2 bases, and 10 bases had no gene match. The CDR3 consists of 18 residues. Germline CDR1 and CDR2: SGHDT and YYEEEE. DNA of the CDR3: TGTGCCAGCAGCTTCAGGACCACCGGGACTAGCGGGACCTACGAGCAGTACTTC. This encodes CASSFRTTGTSGTYEQYF.

The chain carries TRBV14 and TRBJ2-1; 9 bases line up with TRBD2. CDR1 SGHDN and CDR2 FVKESK come from the germline V gene. V dropped 3 bases and J dropped 10; count of bases not matched to a gene: 4. This CDR3 has 13 amino acids. CDR3 bases: TGTGCCAGCAGCCAGCGGACTAGCGCAGAGCAGTTCTTC. This sequence encodes CASSQRTSAEQFF.

The chain carries TRBV9 and TRBJ1-2; D possibly corresponds to TRBD1 (5 bases). V lost 0 bases and J lost 3, with 9 bases in between. Germline values: CDR1 SGDLS, CDR2 YYNGEE. This CDR3 comprises 14 residues. The CDR3 DNA is TGTGCCAGCAGCGTAGTTGACAGCGACTATGGCTACACCTTC. Translation: CASSVVDSDYGYTF.

The J gene is TRBJ2-1, the V gene TRBV19, with 7 bases identical to TRBD2. The CDR3 runs to 15 residues. V trimming: 3 bases; J trimming: 2 bases; junction bases outside the gene matches: 4. Looked up from germline, CDR1 is LNHDA and CDR2 is SQIVND (reference sequence). DNA for the CDR3: TGTGCCAGTAGTATGAAGACTAGCCCCTACAATGAGCAGTTCTTC. Protein sequence: CASSMKTSPYNEQFF.

The chain links TRBV6-5 to TRBJ2-1; the D gene is possibly TRBD2 (6 bases). The CDR3 consists of 16 residues. The V gene lost 1 base and the J gene lost 6 bases, with 16 bases spanning the gap. Germline V gene lookup returns CDR1 MNHEY and CDR2 SVGAGI. The CDR3 sequence is CASSYFPRGSGNEQFF. The CDR3 bases are TGTGCCAGCAGTTACTTCCCTCGGGGGTCGGGCAATGAGCAGTTCTTC.

J is TRBJ2-3 and V is TRBV9; TRBD1 is a possible D gene (6 bases). Germline V lookup: CDR1 SGDLS, CDR2 YYNGEE. The CDR3 runs to 15 residues. V lost 0 bases to trimming and J lost 3 bases, with 11 bases between them. CDR3 amino acids: CASSVGGGPTDTQYF. Written as DNA, the CDR3 is TGTGCCAGCAGCGTAGGAGGGGGACCAACAGATACGCAGTATTTT.